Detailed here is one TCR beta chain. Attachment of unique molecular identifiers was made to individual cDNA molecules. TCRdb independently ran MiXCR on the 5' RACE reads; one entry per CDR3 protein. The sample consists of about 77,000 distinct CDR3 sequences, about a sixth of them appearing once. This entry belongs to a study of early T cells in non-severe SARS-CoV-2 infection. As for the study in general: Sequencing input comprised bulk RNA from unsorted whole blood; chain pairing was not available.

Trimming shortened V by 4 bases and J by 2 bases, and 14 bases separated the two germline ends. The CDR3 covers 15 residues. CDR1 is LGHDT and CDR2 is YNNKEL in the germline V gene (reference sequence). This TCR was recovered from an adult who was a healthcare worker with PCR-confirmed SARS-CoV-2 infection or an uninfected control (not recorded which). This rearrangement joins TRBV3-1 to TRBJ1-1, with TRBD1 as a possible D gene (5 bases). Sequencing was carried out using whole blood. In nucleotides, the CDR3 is TGTGCCAGCAGCCGCGCCGACAGTTTTAACACTGAAGCTTTCTTT. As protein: CASSRADSFNTEAFF.